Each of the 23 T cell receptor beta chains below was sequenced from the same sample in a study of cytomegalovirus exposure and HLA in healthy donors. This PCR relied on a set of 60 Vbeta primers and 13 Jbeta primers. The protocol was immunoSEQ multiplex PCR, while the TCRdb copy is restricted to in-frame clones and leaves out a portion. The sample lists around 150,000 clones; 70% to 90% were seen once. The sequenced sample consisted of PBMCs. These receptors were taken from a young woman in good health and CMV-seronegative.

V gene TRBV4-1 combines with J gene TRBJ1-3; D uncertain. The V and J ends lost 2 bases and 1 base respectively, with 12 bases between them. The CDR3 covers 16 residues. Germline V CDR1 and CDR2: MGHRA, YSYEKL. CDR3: CASSQQVVESGNTIYF. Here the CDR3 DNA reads TGCGCCAGCAGCCAACAGGTAGTCGAATCTGGAAACACCATATATTTT.

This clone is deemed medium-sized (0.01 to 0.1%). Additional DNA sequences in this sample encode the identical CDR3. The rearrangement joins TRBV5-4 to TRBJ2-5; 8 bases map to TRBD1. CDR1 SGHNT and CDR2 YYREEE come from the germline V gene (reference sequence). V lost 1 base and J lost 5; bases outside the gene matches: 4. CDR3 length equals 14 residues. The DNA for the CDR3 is TGTGCCAGCAGCTTGCAGGGGGCGGAGGAGACCCAGTACTTC. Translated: CASSLQGAEETQYF.

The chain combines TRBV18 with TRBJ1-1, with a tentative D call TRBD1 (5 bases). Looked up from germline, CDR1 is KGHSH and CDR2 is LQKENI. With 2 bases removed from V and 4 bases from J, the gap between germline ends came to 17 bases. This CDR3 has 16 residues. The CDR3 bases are TGTGCCAGCTCACCAGATTCTATAAGGGGCGGCACTGAAGCTTTCTTT. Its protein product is CASSPDSIRGGTEAFF.

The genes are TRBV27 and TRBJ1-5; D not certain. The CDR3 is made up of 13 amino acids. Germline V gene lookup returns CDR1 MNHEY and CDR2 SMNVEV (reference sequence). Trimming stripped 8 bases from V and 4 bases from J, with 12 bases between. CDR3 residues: CASRPFGNQPQHF. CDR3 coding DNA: TGTGCCAGCCGACCGTTCGGGAATCAGCCCCAGCATTTT.

DNA for the CDR3: TGTGCCATCAGTCAGGGAAACACTGAAGCTTTCTTT. Encoded protein: CAISQGNTEAFF. This chain connects TRBV10-3 to TRBJ1-1; a weak D match, TRBD1 (5 bases). The CDR3 spans 12 residues. Germline lookup yields CDR1 ENHRY and CDR2 SYGVKD. Trimming stripped 5 bases from V and 2 bases from J, with 6 bases between.

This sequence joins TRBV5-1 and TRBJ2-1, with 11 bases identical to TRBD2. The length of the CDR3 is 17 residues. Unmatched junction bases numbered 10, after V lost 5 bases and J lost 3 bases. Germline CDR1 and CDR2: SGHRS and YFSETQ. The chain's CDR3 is CASSRQGGLAVYNEQFF. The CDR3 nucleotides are TGCGCCAGCAGTCGTCAGGGGGGACTAGCGGTCTACAATGAGCAGTTCTTC.

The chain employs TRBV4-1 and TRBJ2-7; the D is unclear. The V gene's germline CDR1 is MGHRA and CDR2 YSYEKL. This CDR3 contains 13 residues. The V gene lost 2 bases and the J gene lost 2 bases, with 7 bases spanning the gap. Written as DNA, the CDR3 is TGCGCCAGCAGCCAACACTCAACCTACGAGCAGTACTTC. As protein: CASSQHSTYEQYF.

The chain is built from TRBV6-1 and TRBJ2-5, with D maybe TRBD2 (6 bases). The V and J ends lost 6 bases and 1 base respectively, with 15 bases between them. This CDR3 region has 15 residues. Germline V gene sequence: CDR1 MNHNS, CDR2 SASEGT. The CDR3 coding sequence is TGTGCCAGCAGCGGGAATTTAGCGGTCCAAGAGACCCAGTACTTC. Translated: CASSGNLAVQETQYF.

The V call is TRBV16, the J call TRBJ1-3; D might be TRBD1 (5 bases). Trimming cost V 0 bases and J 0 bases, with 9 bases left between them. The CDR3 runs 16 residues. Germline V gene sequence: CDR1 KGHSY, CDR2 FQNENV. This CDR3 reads CASSQSWGGSGNTIYF. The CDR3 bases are TGTGCCAGCAGCCAATCATGGGGCGGCTCTGGAAACACCATATATTTT.

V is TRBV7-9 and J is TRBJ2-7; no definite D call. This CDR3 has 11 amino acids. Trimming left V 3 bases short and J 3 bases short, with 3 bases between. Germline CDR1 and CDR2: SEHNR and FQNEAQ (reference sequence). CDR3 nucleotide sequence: TGTGCCAGCAGCTTTAACTACGAGCAGTACTTC. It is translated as CASSFNYEQYF.

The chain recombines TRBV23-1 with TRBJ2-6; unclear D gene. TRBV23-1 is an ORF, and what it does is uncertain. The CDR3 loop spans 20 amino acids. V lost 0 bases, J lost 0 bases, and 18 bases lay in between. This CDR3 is CASSQSRPGLNGSGANVLTF. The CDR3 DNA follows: TGCGCCAGCAGTCAATCTCGGCCAGGTCTAAATGGCTCTGGGGCCAACGTCCTGACTTTC.

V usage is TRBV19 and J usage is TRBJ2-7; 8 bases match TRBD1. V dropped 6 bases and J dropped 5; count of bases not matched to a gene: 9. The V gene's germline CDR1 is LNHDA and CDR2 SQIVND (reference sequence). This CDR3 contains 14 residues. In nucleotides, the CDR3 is TGTGCCAGTAGCGTTGGACAGGGATCCCACGAGCAGTACTTC. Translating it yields CASSVGQGSHEQYF.

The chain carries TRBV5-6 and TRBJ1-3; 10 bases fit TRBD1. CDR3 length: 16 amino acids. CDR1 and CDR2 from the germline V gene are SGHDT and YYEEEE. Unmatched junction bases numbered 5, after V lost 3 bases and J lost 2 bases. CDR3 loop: CASSWTGTGAGNTIYF. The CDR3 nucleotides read TGTGCCAGCAGCTGGACCGGGACAGGGGCTGGAAACACCATATATTTT.

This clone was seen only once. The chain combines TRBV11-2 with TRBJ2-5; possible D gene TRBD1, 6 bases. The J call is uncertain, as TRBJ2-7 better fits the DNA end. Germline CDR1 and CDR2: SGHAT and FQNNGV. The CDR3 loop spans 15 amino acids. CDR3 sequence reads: CASSLVGARGYEQYF. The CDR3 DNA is TGTGCCAGCAGCCTCGTCGGCGCAAGGGGGTACGAGCAGTACTTC.

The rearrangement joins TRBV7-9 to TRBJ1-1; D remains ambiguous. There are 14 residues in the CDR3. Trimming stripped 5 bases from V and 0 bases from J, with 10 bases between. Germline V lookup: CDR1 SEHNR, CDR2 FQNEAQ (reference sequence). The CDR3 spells CASSREIMNTEAFF. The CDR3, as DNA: TGTGCCAGCAGCCGGGAGATCATGAACACTGAAGCTTTCTTT.

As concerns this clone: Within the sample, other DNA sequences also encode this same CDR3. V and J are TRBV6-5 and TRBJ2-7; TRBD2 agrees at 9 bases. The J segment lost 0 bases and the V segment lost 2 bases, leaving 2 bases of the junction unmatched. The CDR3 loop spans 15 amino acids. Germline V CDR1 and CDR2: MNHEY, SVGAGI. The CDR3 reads CASSYAAGGSYEQYF. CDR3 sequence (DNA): TGTGCCAGCAGTTACGCAGCGGGGGGCTCCTACGAGCAGTACTTC.

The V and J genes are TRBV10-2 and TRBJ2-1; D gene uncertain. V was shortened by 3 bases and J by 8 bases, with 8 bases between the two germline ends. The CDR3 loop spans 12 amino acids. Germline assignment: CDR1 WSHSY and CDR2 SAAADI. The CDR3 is CASSDLGDEQFF. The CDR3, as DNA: TGCGCCAGCAGTGATCTGGGCGATGAGCAGTTCTTC.

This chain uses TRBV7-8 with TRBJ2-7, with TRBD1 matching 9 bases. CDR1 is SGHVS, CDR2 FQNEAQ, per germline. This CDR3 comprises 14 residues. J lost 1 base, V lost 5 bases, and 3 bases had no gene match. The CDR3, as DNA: TGTGCCAGCAGCGGACAGGGGAGTTCCTACGAGCAGTACTTC. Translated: CASSGQGSSYEQYF.

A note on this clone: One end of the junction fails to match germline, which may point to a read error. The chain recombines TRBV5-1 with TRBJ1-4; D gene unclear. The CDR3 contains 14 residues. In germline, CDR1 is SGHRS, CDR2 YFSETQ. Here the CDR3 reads CASSLGPGGEKLFF. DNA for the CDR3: TGCGCCAGCAGTTTGGGTCCGGGAGGTGAAAAACTGTTTTTT.

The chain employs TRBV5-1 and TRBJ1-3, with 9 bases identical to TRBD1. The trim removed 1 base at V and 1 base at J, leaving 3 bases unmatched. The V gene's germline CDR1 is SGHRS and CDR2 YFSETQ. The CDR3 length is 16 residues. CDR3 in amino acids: CASSLPGTGSGNTIYF. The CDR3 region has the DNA TGCGCCAGCAGCTTGCCCGGGACAGGGTCTGGAAACACCATATATTTT.

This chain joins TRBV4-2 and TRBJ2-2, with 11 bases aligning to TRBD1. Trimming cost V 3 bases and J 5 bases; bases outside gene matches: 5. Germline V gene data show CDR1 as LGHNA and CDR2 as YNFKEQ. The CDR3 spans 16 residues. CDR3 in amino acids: CASSHTRDRGTGELFF. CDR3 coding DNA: TGTGCCAGCAGCCATACTAGGGACAGGGGGACCGGGGAGCTGTTTTTT.

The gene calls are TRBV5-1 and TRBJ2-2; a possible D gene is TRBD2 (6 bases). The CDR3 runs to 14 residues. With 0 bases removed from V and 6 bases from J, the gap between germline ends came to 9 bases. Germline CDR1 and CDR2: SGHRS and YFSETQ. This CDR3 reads CASSLAGVAGELFF. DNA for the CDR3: TGCGCCAGCAGCTTGGCGGGGGTAGCCGGGGAGCTGTTTTTT.

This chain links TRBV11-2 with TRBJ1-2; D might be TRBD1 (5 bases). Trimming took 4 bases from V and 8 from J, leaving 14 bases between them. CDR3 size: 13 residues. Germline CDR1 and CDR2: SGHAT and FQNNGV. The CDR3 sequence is CASSSGLGWGYTF. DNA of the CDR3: TGTGCCAGCAGCTCGGGACTGGGATGGGGCTACACCTTC.